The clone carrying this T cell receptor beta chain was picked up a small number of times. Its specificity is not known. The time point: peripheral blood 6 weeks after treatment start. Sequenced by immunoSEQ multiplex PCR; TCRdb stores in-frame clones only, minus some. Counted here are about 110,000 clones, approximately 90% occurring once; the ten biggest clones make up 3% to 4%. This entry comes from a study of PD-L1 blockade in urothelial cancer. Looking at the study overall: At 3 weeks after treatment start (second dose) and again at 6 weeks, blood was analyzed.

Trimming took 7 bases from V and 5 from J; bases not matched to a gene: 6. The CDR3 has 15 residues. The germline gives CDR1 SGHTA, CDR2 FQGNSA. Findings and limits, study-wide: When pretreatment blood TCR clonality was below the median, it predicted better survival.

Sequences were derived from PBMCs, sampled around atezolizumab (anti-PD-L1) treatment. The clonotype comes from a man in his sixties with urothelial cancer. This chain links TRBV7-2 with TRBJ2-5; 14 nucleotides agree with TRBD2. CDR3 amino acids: CASTNRLAGGETQYF. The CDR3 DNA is TGTGCCAGCACCAACAGACTAGCGGGAGGGGAGACCCAGTACTTC.